This is a list of T cell receptor beta chains from one sample in a study of shared clonotypes between healthy human individuals. Sequencing was performed with immunoSEQ multiplex PCR; in TCRdb, only in-frame clones are kept and a portion is missing. The sample includes roughly 640,000 clones, almost 97% seen only once; the top ten take less than 0.065%. The sample taken for sequencing was naive CD4+ T cells sorted from blood. These receptors were taken from a woman under 40 in good health. The CDR3 runs from the conserved cysteine through the conserved F or W. A D gene is named only where the DNA matches it firmly. Not all rows give a size; the values are once, few, many and, for expanded clones, a class.

-,TRBV19,TRBD1,TRBJ1-1,CASSIGGTGGESEAFF,TGTGCCAGTAGTATAGGGGGCACAGGGGGTGAATCTGAAGCTTTCTTT
-,TRBV2,-,TRBJ1-1,CAIALQVNTEAFF,TGTGCCATCGCCCTCCAGGTGAACACTGAAGCTTTCTTT
-,TRBV28,TRBD2,TRBJ2-7,CAISGGTYEQYF,TGTGCCATAAGCGGGGGTACCTACGAGCAGTACTTC
-,TRBV23-1,-,TRBJ1-1,CASSQSSTERAPTPNTEAFF,TGCGCCAGCAGTCAATCCTCAACTGAACGGGCTCCCACGCCGAACACTGAAGCTTTCTTT
-,TRBV5-5,-,TRBJ2-3,CASSLGGTSTDTQYF,TGTGCCAGCAGCTTGGGTGGGACTAGCACAGATACGCAGTATTTT
-,TRBV19,-,TRBJ2-5,CASSIGGTQETQYF,TGTGCCAGTAGTATCGGCGGGACCCAAGAGACCCAGTACTTC
-,TRBV11-2,-,TRBJ2-2,CASSWRTPDTGELFF,TGTGCCAGCAGCTGGAGGACTCCTGACACCGGGGAGCTGTTTTTT
-,TRBV5-1,-,TRBJ2-2,CASSLAANANTGELFF,TGCGCCAGCAGCTTGGCAGCAAACGCTAACACCGGGGAGCTGTTTTTT
-,TRBV4-2,-,TRBJ2-3,CASSQVLTDTQYF,TGTGCCAGCAGCCAAGTCTTAACAGATACGCAGTATTTT
once,TRBV9,-,TRBJ2-1,CASSVAYDLQRVNNEQFF,TGTGCCAGCAGCGTAGCTTATGACCTCCAGCGGGTAAACAATGAGCAGTTCTTC